These 26 T cell receptor beta chains share one sample of origin, sequenced in a study of OX40 agonist ivuxolimab in advanced cancers. Method: immunoSEQ multiplex PCR; TCRdb's copy keeps in-frame clones and lacks some. The data hold approximately 77,000 clones, with roughly nine tenths observed a single time. The sequences come from CD4+ or CD8+ T cells sorted from blood, collected in a trial of the OX40 agonist ivuxolimab. These receptors originate from an adult with an advanced solid tumor such as melanoma, head and neck, liver or kidney cancer.

This chain uses TRBV5-5 with TRBJ1-1, with D unclear. The CDR3 runs 12 residues. The V gene's germline CDR1 is SGHKS and CDR2 YYEKEE (reference sequence). Trimming left V 1 base short and J 7 bases short, with 8 bases between. CDR3 amino acids: CASSLLGDEAFF. CDR3 DNA: TGTGCCAGCAGCTTGCTCGGGGATGAAGCTTTCTTT. The full variable domain, in which reference TRBV5-5 and TRBJ1-1 provide the parts outside the CDR3, is DAGVTQSPTHLIKTRGQQVTLRCSPISGHKSVSWYQQVLGQGPQFIFQYYEKEERGRGNFPDRFSARQFPNYSSELNVNALLLGDSALYLCASSLLGDEAFFGQGTRLTVV.

The V call is TRBV7-6, the J call TRBJ2-7; no firm D call. CDR3 length: 14 amino acids. V lost 2 bases to trimming and J lost 0 bases, with 8 bases between them. The germline CDR1 and CDR2 sequences are SGHVS and FNYEAQ. The DNA for the CDR3 is TGTGCCAGCAGCTTAACAGAGTTCTCCTACGAGCAGTACTTC. Residues: CASSLTEFSYEQYF.

The V and J genes are TRBV5-8 and TRBJ2-2; D not resolved. Trimming stripped 3 bases from V and 5 bases from J, with 17 bases between. Germline-derived CDR1 and CDR2 are SGHTS and YDEGEE. This CDR3 region has 16 residues. CDR3 DNA sequence: TGTGCCAGCAGCTCCTGGTTGGGCACCTATACCGGGGAGCTGTTTTTT. Translating it yields CASSSWLGTYTGELFF.

The chain has TRBV6-1 and TRBJ1-2, with 8 bases aligning to TRBD1. V gave up 6 bases and J gave up 4 bases; unmatched junction bases: 7. The CDR3 is made up of 14 amino acids. Germline V lookup: CDR1 MNHNS, CDR2 SASEGT. The CDR3 region has the DNA TGTGCCAGCAGGGACAGGGAGACGGTCTATGGCTACACCTTC. Residues: CASRDRETVYGYTF.

The CDR3 region has the DNA TGTGCCAGCAGTCCCATTGGAGGGCCTGGAAACACCATATATTTT. Its protein is CASSPIGGPGNTIYF. The chain couples TRBV6-1 to TRBJ1-3; D is unresolved. Looked up from germline, CDR1 is MNHNS and CDR2 is SASEGT. V was trimmed by 5 bases and J by 2 bases, leaving 13 bases between them. The CDR3 runs to 15 residues.

The J gene is TRBJ1-1, the V gene TRBV5-1, with D possibly being TRBD1 (5 bases). V was shortened by 8 bases and J by 6 bases, with 17 bases between the two germline ends. The CDR3 length is 13 residues. Germline lookup yields CDR1 SGHRS and CDR2 YFSETQ. For the CDR3, the DNA is TGCGCCAGACCCCGACAGCCTGACGCTGAAGCTTTCTTT. Its protein product is CARPRQPDAEAFF.

J is TRBJ2-2 and V is TRBV6-5; weak D call: TRBD1 (6 bases). The CDR3 runs 15 residues. CDR1 and CDR2 from the germline V gene are MNHEY and SVGAGI. V shed 7 bases and J shed 5 bases, with 17 bases lying between them. In DNA form, the CDR3 reads TGTGCCAGCAACTTGGCACAGGGCCCTACCGGGGAGCTGTTTTTT. It is translated as CASNLAQGPTGELFF.

The chain recombines TRBV7-9 with TRBJ2-7, with D perhaps TRBD2 (5 bases). From germline, CDR1 is SEHNR and CDR2 FQNEAQ (reference sequence). There are 11 residues in the CDR3. The V end lost 5 bases, the J end lost 5 bases, and 7 bases lay between the germline ends. The CDR3 DNA reads as TGTGCCAGCAGCCCGAGGGACGAGCAGTACTTC. Amino acids: CASSPRDEQYF. Full variable domain (missing parts from reference TRBV7-9 and TRBJ2-7): DTGVSQNPRHKITKRGQNVTFRCDPISEHNRLYWYRQTLGQGPEFLTYFQNEAQLEKSRLLSDRFSAERPKGSFSTLEIQRTEQGDSAMYLCASSPRDEQYFGPGTRLTVT.

V usage is TRBV7-9 and J usage is TRBJ2-7, with a tentative D call TRBD2 (5 bases). The V gene lost 4 bases and the J gene lost 4 bases, with 11 bases spanning the gap. CDR3 length: 13 amino acids. CDR1 SEHNR and CDR2 FQNEAQ come from the germline V gene (reference sequence). The chain's CDR3 is CASSSPEGYEQYF. Written as DNA, the CDR3 is TGTGCCAGCAGCTCCCCCGAGGGTTACGAGCAGTACTTC.

The rearrangement links TRBV4-3 to TRBJ2-2, with TRBD2 identical over 7 bases. V lost 1 base to trimming and J lost 6 bases; unmatched junction nucleotides: 5. The CDR3 consists of 15 residues. The germline gives CDR1 LGHNA, CDR2 YSLEER. CDR3 residues: CASSQVWGGAGELFF. CDR3 DNA sequence: TGCGCCAGCAGCCAAGTCTGGGGGGGGGCCGGGGAGCTGTTTTTT.

The chain couples TRBV19 to TRBJ1-1; tentatively, D is TRBD1 (6 bases). The V gene's germline CDR1 is LNHDA and CDR2 SQIVND (reference sequence). Trimming removed 6 bases at V and 2 bases at J, with 10 bases between. The CDR3 consists of 13 residues. DNA of the CDR3: TGTGCCAGTAGGAAACAGGGTAACACTGAAGCTTTCTTT. Its protein product is CASRKQGNTEAFF.

The chain has TRBV11-1 and TRBJ2-7, with D perhaps matching TRBD2 (5 bases). This CDR3 is built from 13 residues. The V end lost 7 bases, the J end lost 3 bases, and 13 bases lay between the germline ends. Germline CDR1 SGHAT, CDR2 FQDESV (reference sequence). Here the CDR3 DNA reads TGTGCCAGCAACGACGGGGTTGGCTACGAGCAGTACTTC. It is translated as CASNDGVGYEQYF.

This clone occurred once. This sequence joins TRBV15 and TRBJ2-5, with unresolved D. CDR3 length: 13 residues. The germline V and J ends were trimmed by 6 bases and 2 bases, with 10 bases remaining between them. Germline CDR1 and CDR2: LNHNV and YYDKDF (reference sequence). In nucleotides, the CDR3 is TGTGCCACCAGTCCCCCATCTCAAGAGACCCAGTACTTC. Translating gives CATSPPSQETQYF.

This chain connects TRBV6-6 to TRBJ2-1, with 11 bases aligning to TRBD2. CDR3 length equals 15 residues. The J segment lost 9 bases and the V segment lost 0 bases, leaving 4 bases of the junction unmatched. Germline values: CDR1 MNHNY, CDR2 SVGAGI (reference sequence). CDR3 DNA sequence: TGTGCCAGCAGTTACTCGCTAGCGGGAGGTACTGAGCAGTTCTTC. It encodes CASSYSLAGGTEQFF.

The chain has TRBV11-2 and TRBJ1-1; no definite D call. Germline lookup yields CDR1 SGHAT and CDR2 FQNNGV. CDR3 length: 15 amino acids. V was shortened by 5 bases and J by 3 bases, with 16 bases between the two germline ends. The CDR3 protein is CASSPDPYQDTEAFF. The CDR3, as DNA: TGTGCCAGCAGCCCTGACCCCTATCAGGACACTGAAGCTTTCTTT.

The chain couples TRBV4-3 to TRBJ2-1; perhaps TRBD2 as D (6 bases). V was clipped by 0 bases and J by 3 bases, with 15 bases between them. Germline loops: CDR1 LGHNA, CDR2 YSLEER. The length of the CDR3 is 17 residues. This chain's CDR3 is CASSQDGLANDYNEQFF. As DNA, the CDR3 is TGCGCCAGCAGCCAAGATGGGCTAGCGAACGACTACAATGAGCAGTTCTTC.

This chain connects TRBV19 to TRBJ1-5; D ambiguous. Trimming cost V 6 bases and J 5 bases, with 14 bases left between them. The CDR3 has 14 residues. Germline values: CDR1 LNHDA, CDR2 SQIVND (reference sequence). CDR3 DNA sequence: TGTGCCAGTAGCCACGACACAAACTATCAGCCCCAGCATTTT. Translated: CASSHDTNYQPQHF.

J is TRBJ1-2 and V is TRBV7-8, with no clear D. The V gene's germline CDR1 is SGHVS and CDR2 FQNEAQ. V was shortened by 5 bases and J by 4 bases, with 17 bases between the two germline ends. The CDR3 has 15 residues. The CDR3 DNA reads TGTGCCAGCAGCATTCAAAGGGAGGCAAGCTATGGCTACACCTTC. It is translated as CASSIQREASYGYTF.

The chain has TRBV5-1 and TRBJ2-7; perhaps D is TRBD1 or TRBD2 (5 bases each). V was trimmed by 4 bases and J by 2 bases, leaving 13 bases between them. Germline CDR1 and CDR2: SGHRS and YFSETQ. The CDR3 spans 14 residues. The CDR3 protein is CASSHGTGTYEQYF. Written as DNA, the CDR3 is TGCGCCAGCAGCCACGGGACGGGCACCTACGAGCAGTACTTC.

V and J are TRBV11-2 and TRBJ2-7, with D maybe TRBD2 (5 bases). The CDR3 length is 16 residues. V was shortened by 5 bases and J by 2 bases, with 19 bases between the two germline ends. Germline assignment: CDR1 SGHAT and CDR2 FQNNGV. The CDR3 region has the DNA TGTGCCAGCAGCACCTCCTCGGCGGGTTCTCCCTACGAGCAGTACTTC. Protein product: CASSTSSAGSPYEQYF.

V is TRBV29-1 and J is TRBJ1-2, with D unresolved. The CDR3 covers 13 residues. The germline gives CDR1 SQVTM, CDR2 ANQGSEA. V dropped 2 bases and J dropped 6 bases, with 13 bases sitting between them. CDR3 residues: CSVEHGDSDGYTF. The DNA for the CDR3 is TGCAGCGTTGAACACGGAGACTCGGATGGCTACACCTTC.

The rearrangement uses TRBV4-3 and TRBJ1-1, with D possibly matching TRBD1 (5 bases). V shed 1 base and J shed 5 bases, with 14 bases lying between them. The CDR3 totals 15 residues. Germline V gives CDR1 LGHNA, CDR2 YSLEER. The CDR3 DNA sequence: TGCGCCAGCAGCCAAGGACAGTTATCTAAGACTGAAGCTTTCTTT. This gives the protein CASSQGQLSKTEAFF.

The chain combines TRBV6-5 with TRBJ2-7; 8 nucleotides align to TRBD2. The CDR3 runs 15 residues. Germline lookup yields CDR1 MNHEY and CDR2 SVGAGI. Unmatched junction bases numbered 8, after V lost 5 bases and J lost 2 bases. CDR3 amino acids: CASSKQREFPYEQYF. In nucleotides, the CDR3 is TGTGCCAGCAGTAAGCAGCGGGAGTTTCCCTACGAGCAGTACTTC.

J is TRBJ2-7 and V is TRBV25-1, with 9 bases fitting TRBD1. This CDR3 contains 15 residues. V trimming: 1 base; J trimming: 2 bases; junction bases outside the gene matches: 3. In germline, CDR1 is MGHDK, CDR2 SYGVNS. The CDR3 loop is CASSESGTGPYEQYF. Here the CDR3 DNA reads TGTGCCAGCAGTGAATCCGGGACAGGGCCCTACGAGCAGTACTTC.

V and J are TRBV4-2 and TRBJ1-1; perhaps TRBD1 as D (5 bases). Per germline, CDR1 LGHNA and CDR2 YNFKEQ. The CDR3 runs to 15 residues. Trimming removed 3 bases from V and 0 bases from J, with 11 bases in between. The CDR3 loop is CASSHRDVLNTEAFF. As DNA, the CDR3 is TGTGCCAGCAGCCACCGGGACGTTTTGAACACTGAAGCTTTCTTT.

The chain recombines TRBV5-4 with TRBJ2-7, with D perhaps given as TRBD1 or TRBD2 (5 bases each). V lost 1 base to trimming and J lost 0 bases, with 11 bases between them. Germline V gives CDR1 SGHNT, CDR2 YYREEE (reference sequence). The CDR3 consists of 15 residues. Here the CDR3 reads CASSLWGSSSYEQYF. The CDR3 nucleotides are TGTGCCAGCAGCTTGTGGGGGTCAAGCTCCTACGAGCAGTACTTC. The full variable domain, rest sourced from reference TRBV5-4 and TRBJ2-7, is ETGVTQSPTHLIKTRGQQVTLRCSSQSGHNTVSWYQQALGQGPQFIFQYYREEENGRGNFPPRFSGLQFPNYSSELNVNALELDDSALYLCASSLWGSSSYEQYFGPGTRLTVT.